Following are 18 T cell receptor beta chains from one sample sequenced in a study of blood T cell repertoires in COVID-19. Produced via immunoSEQ multiplex PCR; TCRdb's table is partial and in-frame only. Of approximately 77,000 clones in the sample, 65% to 90% were seen once. Sequenced input: peripheral blood. Receptors originate from a man aged 45-65 years with COVID-19, enrolled during active disease.

This sequence joins TRBV24-1 and TRBJ2-5, with D maybe TRBD1 (5 bases). Trimming left V 4 bases short and J 2 bases short, with 13 bases between. Germline loops: CDR1 KGHDR, CDR2 SFDVKD. This CDR3 comprises 15 residues. CDR3 residues: CATSDGPGFQETQYF. DNA of the CDR3: TGTGCCACCAGTGACGGACCAGGGTTTCAAGAGACCCAGTACTTC.

The chain joins TRBV9 to TRBJ1-1; D ambiguous. This CDR3 contains 14 residues. Germline V gene data show CDR1 as SGDLS and CDR2 as YYNGEE. Trimming stripped 3 bases from V and 4 bases from J, with 13 bases between. This chain's CDR3 is CASSADYEGTEAFF. CDR3 in DNA: TGTGCCAGCAGCGCAGACTACGAGGGCACTGAAGCTTTCTTT.

The rearrangement links TRBV4-1 to TRBJ2-3; unclear D gene. Trimming cost V 1 base and J 3 bases, with 14 bases left between them. The CDR3 extends over 16 amino acids. The germline gives CDR1 MGHRA, CDR2 YSYEKL. The CDR3 DNA reads as TGCGCCAGCAGCCAAGCGGCCTTACACGGGACAGATACGCAGTATTTT. The encoded protein is CASSQAALHGTDTQYF.

This sequence joins TRBV7-9 and TRBJ2-1, with D possibly being TRBD1 (7 bases). Trimming took off 1 base at V and 15 bases at J, with 10 bases between the two ends. CDR3 length: 11 residues. Germline V lookup: CDR1 SEHNR, CDR2 FQNEAQ (reference sequence). CDR3 sequence: CASSLGQGGFF. The CDR3 DNA sequence: TGTGCCAGCAGCTTAGGACAGGGAGGGTTCTTC.

The V gene is TRBV19, the J gene TRBJ2-2; 7 bases are shared with TRBD1. The CDR3 has 16 residues. J lost 0 bases, V lost 3 bases, and 4 bases had no gene match. Germline V gene lookup returns CDR1 LNHDA and CDR2 SQIVND (reference sequence). CDR3: CASSIMGTANTGELFF. In nucleotides, the CDR3 is TGTGCCAGTAGTATCATGGGGACAGCGAACACCGGGGAGCTGTTTTTT. The entire variable domain, with the rest obtained from reference TRBV19 and TRBJ2-2, is as follows: DGGITQSPKYLFRKEGQNVTLSCEQNLNHDAMYWYRQDPGQGLRLIYYSQIVNDFQKGDIAEGYSVSREKKESFPLTVTSAQKNPTAFYLCASSIMGTANTGELFFGEGSRLTVL.

V gene TRBV7-9 combines with J gene TRBJ1-6; D possibly corresponds to TRBD1 (5 bases). With 4 bases removed from V and 5 bases from J, the gap between germline ends came to 21 bases. Germline assignment: CDR1 SEHNR and CDR2 FQNEAQ (reference sequence). CDR3 size: 18 residues. CDR3 nucleotides: TGTGCCAGCAGCTCCCAGGGTTTAGGGGCAAGCAATAATTCACCCCTCCACTTT. It codes for CASSSQGLGASNNSPLHF.

In DNA form, the CDR3 reads TGCGCCAGCAGCCATGGCTCCCGGCAGTACTTC. Translation: CASSHGSRQYF. This chain joins TRBV4-3 and TRBJ2-7; D is ambiguous. Between the trimmed V and J ends, which lost 3 bases and 9 bases, there was a span of 9 bases. Germline lookup yields CDR1 LGHNA and CDR2 YSLEER. This CDR3 has 11 residues.

This chain joins TRBV30 and TRBJ1-5; the D gene is possibly TRBD1 (6 bases). The V and J ends lost 2 bases and 1 base respectively, with 12 bases between them. The CDR3 totals 15 residues. Per germline, CDR1 GTSNPN and CDR2 SVGIG (reference sequence). The CDR3 sequence: CAWSSDRGSNQPQHF. Here the CDR3 DNA reads TGTGCCTGGAGTTCCGATAGGGGGAGCAATCAGCCCCAGCATTTT.

The chain couples TRBV2 to TRBJ2-5; possibly TRBD1 for D (5 bases). The CDR3 sequence is 15 residues long. Germline V gives CDR1 SNHLY, CDR2 FYNNEI. Between the trimmed V and J ends, which lost 3 bases and 4 bases, there was a span of 15 bases. DNA for the CDR3: TGTGCCAGCAGTGAGCGGCAGGGCGGTCGAGAGACCCAGTACTTC. This codes for CASSERQGGRETQYF.

The chain couples TRBV7-2 to TRBJ2-7, with TRBD2 identical over 7 bases. Unmatched junction bases numbered 7, after V lost 3 bases and J lost 2 bases. The CDR3 spans 15 residues. Germline-derived CDR1 and CDR2 are SGHTA and FQGNSA. CDR3 bases: TGTGCCAGCAGCTTCAACGGGAGGTTCCCCTACGAGCAGTACTTC. Translated: CASSFNGRFPYEQYF.

The chain has TRBV5-1 and TRBJ1-2; D is perhaps TRBD1 (5 bases). Germline loops: CDR1 SGHRS, CDR2 YFSETQ. V lost 0 bases and J lost 8, with 14 bases in between. The CDR3 is 14 residues long. The CDR3 DNA follows: TGCGCCAGCAGCTTGGCCATAGGAGGGGCCGGCTACACCTTC. It codes for CASSLAIGGAGYTF.

The chain combines TRBV10-3 with TRBJ2-7, with TRBD2 as a possible D gene (6 bases). The V gene's germline CDR1 is ENHRY and CDR2 SYGVKD. Trimming stripped 7 bases from V and 2 bases from J, with 12 bases between. The CDR3 has 13 residues. CDR3 amino acids: CAITISGTYEQYF. Written as DNA, the CDR3 is TGTGCCATCACCATTAGCGGCACCTACGAGCAGTACTTC.

The chain joins TRBV5-1 to TRBJ2-5; TRBD2 aligns across 7 bases. V lost 0 bases to trimming and J lost 2 bases; unmatched junction nucleotides: 7. The CDR3 is made up of 16 amino acids. The germline gives CDR1 SGHRS, CDR2 YFSETQ. CDR3 nucleotide sequence: TGCGCCAGCAGCTTGGGGGCTAGCGGCGGGCAAGAGACCCAGTACTTC. Translating it yields CASSLGASGGQETQYF.

This chain links TRBV11-2 with TRBJ1-1; D is possibly TRBD1 (5 bases). Per germline, CDR1 SGHAT and CDR2 FQNNGV. CDR3 length equals 17 residues. V was pared by 5 bases and J by 6 bases, with 25 bases between. This CDR3 is CASSPRGPNGWIAEAFF. Here the CDR3 DNA reads TGTGCCAGCAGCCCGCGGGGCCCGAACGGGTGGATTGCTGAAGCTTTCTTT.

This clone was seen a handful of times. The chain employs TRBV4-3 and TRBJ1-2; no definite D call. The germline V and J ends were trimmed by 0 bases and 5 bases, with 13 bases remaining between them. The CDR3 runs to 15 residues. CDR1 and CDR2 (germline): LGHNA, YSLEER. The CDR3 DNA reads as TGCGCCAGCAGCCAAGATCGGGCGGGGAGTTATGGCTACACCTTC. Amino acids: CASSQDRAGSYGYTF.

This rearrangement joins TRBV2 to TRBJ2-7; D might be TRBD1 (6 bases). The CDR3 loop spans 15 amino acids. In germline, CDR1 is SNHLY, CDR2 FYNNEI. V lost 4 bases, J lost 3 bases, and 16 bases lay in between. CDR3 amino acids: CASSGIRRGYYEQYF. The CDR3 DNA sequence: TGTGCCAGCAGTGGGATTCGTAGGGGGTACTACGAGCAGTACTTC. Full variable domain (rest looked up from reference TRBV2 and TRBJ2-7): EPEVTQTPSHQVTQMGQEVILRCVPISNHLYFYWYRQILGQKVEFLVSFYNNEISEKSEIFDDQFSVERPDGSNFTLKIRSTKLEDSAMYFCASSGIRRGYYEQYFGPGTRLTVT.

V and J are TRBV24-1 and TRBJ2-1; 7 bases line up with TRBD2. Trimming cost V 5 bases and J 0 bases; bases outside gene matches: 6. Germline assignment: CDR1 KGHDR and CDR2 SFDVKD. The CDR3 covers 16 residues. This chain's CDR3 is CATSGMSGTSYNEQFF. As DNA, the CDR3 is TGTGCCACCAGTGGTATGAGCGGGACCTCCTACAATGAGCAGTTCTTC.

The DNA of the CDR3 is TGTGCCTGGAGTGCAGGGGTCGGGCAGCCCCAGCATTTT. Its translation: CAWSAGVGQPQHF. J is TRBJ1-5 and V is TRBV30; TRBD1 is a possible D gene (6 bases). CDR1 is GTSNPN and CDR2 is SVGIG in the germline V gene (reference sequence). This CDR3 comprises 13 residues. The V and J ends lost 1 base and 7 bases respectively, with 11 bases between them.